This TCR beta chain was identified during a study of cytomegalovirus exposure and HLA in healthy donors. The PCR used 60 Vbeta and 13 Jbeta primers. The table came from immunoSEQ multiplex PCR; TCRdb's copy has only in-frame clones and leaves some out. The data show under 150,000 clones, with approximately 72% seen just once and about 2.6% held by the top ten. V trimming: 1 base; J trimming: 4 bases; junction bases outside the gene matches: 3. The CDR3 contains 15 residues. Germline V CDR1 and CDR2: MNHNY, SVGAGI (reference sequence). This sequence joins TRBV6-6 and TRBJ1-4; 7 nucleotides agree with TRBD1. This TCR was sampled from a human donor in good health. The sequenced material came from PBMCs. CDR3 amino acids: CASSYWAGGNEKLFF. Here the CDR3 DNA reads TGTGCCAGCAGTTACTGGGCAGGGGGTAATGAAAAACTGTTTTTT.